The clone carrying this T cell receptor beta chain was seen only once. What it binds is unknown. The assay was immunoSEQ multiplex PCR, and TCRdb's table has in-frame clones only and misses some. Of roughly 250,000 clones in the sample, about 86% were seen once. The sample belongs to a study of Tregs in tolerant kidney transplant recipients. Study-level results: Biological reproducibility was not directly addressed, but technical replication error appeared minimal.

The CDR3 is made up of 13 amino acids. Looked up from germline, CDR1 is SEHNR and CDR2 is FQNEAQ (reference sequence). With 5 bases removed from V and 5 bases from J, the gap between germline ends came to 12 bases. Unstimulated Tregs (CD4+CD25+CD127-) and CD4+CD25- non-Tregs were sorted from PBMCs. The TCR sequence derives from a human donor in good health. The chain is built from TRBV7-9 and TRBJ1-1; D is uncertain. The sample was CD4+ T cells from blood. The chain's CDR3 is CASSAERDTEAFF. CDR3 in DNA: TGTGCCAGCAGCGCCGAGAGGGATACTGAAGCTTTCTTT.